The present entry profiles one T cell receptor (beta chain) with its context. Its specificity is not known. The data derive from a study of T cell repertoires in cytomegalovirus infection. V lost 4 bases and J 4 bases, leaving 19 bases between the germline ends. The CDR3 runs to 16 residues. Germline values: CDR1 SGHNT, CDR2 YYREEE (reference sequence). A single record per CDR3 protein comes from TCRdb applying MiXCR to the reads. The sample has tens of thousands of distinct CDR3 sequences; approximately 24% are singletons. The receptor was isolated from a human donor in good health (CMV status not recorded). Some clones in this sample may be carry-over from other donors' samples. The V gene is TRBV5-4, the J gene TRBJ2-3, with D possibly matching TRBD1 (6 bases). The specimen was CD8+ T cells from cultured PBMCs, collected from culture after CMV antigen stimulation. The CDR3 bases are TGTGCCAGCAGCCCTGCCAGGGGTATTGTCGCAGATACGCAGTATTTT. It encodes CASSPARGIVADTQYF.